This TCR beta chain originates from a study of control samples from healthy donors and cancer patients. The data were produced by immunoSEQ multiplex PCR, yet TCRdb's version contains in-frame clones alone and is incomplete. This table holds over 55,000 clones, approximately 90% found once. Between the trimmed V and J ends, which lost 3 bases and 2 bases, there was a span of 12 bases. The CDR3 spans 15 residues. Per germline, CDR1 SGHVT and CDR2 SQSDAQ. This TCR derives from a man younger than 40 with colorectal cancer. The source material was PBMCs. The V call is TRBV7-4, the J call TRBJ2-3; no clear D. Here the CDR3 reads CASSFGWPTTDTQYF. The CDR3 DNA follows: TGTGCCAGCAGCTTCGGTTGGCCGACCACAGATACGCAGTATTTT.